The 17 T cell receptor beta chains presented below share a single source sample, sequenced in a study of radiation and T cells in renal cell carcinoma. Time point described: blood 2 weeks post-SBRT. Treatment specified: 15 Gy SBRT to primary tumor, nephrectomy 4 weeks later. Generated by immunoSEQ multiplex PCR, the TCRdb table keeps only in-frame clones and is missing some. This table has 150,000 to 160,000 clones, approximately 90% appearing once. The sample consisted of blood, taken from a patient whose treatment included radiotherapy and nephrectomy. These receptor sequences come from a woman aged 45-60 years with renal cell carcinoma.

The gene calls are TRBV4-3 and TRBJ1-5; D is uncertain. The CDR3 has 14 residues. Germline CDR1 reads LGHNA; CDR2 reads YSLEER. The V end was cut by 0 bases, the J end by 5 bases, with 8 bases between. CDR3 nucleotides: TGCGCCAGCAGCCAAGAGGTCCGTTATCAGCCCCAGCATTTT. Its translation is CASSQEVRYQPQHF.

The chain couples TRBV6-5 to TRBJ2-7, with TRBD1 identical over 8 bases. Trimming cost V 7 bases and J 1 base; bases outside gene matches: 6. Germline loops: CDR1 MNHEY, CDR2 SVGAGI. This CDR3 has 14 amino acids. The DNA for the CDR3 is TGTGCCAGCACGGGGACAGGAGGTTCCTACGAGCAGTACTTC. Translation: CASTGTGGSYEQYF.

This CDR3 reads CASSIGDGSNQPQHF. CDR3 bases: TGTGCCAGTAGTATAGGAGATGGGAGCAATCAGCCCCAGCATTTT. J is TRBJ1-5 and V is TRBV19, with unresolved D. With 1 base removed from V and 1 base from J, the gap between germline ends came to 8 bases. The CDR3 has 15 amino acids. Germline V gene lookup returns CDR1 LNHDA and CDR2 SQIVND (reference sequence).

The gene calls are TRBV11-2 and TRBJ2-7; 10 nucleotides agree with TRBD2. The CDR3 is 16 amino acids. V trimming: 1 base; J trimming: 3 bases; junction bases outside the gene matches: 6. In germline, CDR1 is SGHAT, CDR2 FQNNGV. CDR3 nucleotide sequence: TGTGCCAGCAGCTTAGCTCTAGCGGGGGTCCGCTACGAGCAGTACTTC. Encoded protein: CASSLALAGVRYEQYF. Full variable domain (remainder filled in from reference TRBV11-2 and TRBJ2-7): EAGVAQSPRYKIIEKRQSVAFWCNPISGHATLYWYQQILGQGPKLLIQFQNNGVVDDSQLPKDRFSAERLKGVDSTLKIQPAKLEDSAVYLCASSLALAGVRYEQYFGPGTRLTVT.

V and J are TRBV19 and TRBJ2-7, with D perhaps matching TRBD1 or TRBD2 (5 bases each). Per the germline V gene, CDR1 is LNHDA and CDR2 is SQIVND (reference sequence). Between the trimmed V and J ends, which lost 1 base and 4 bases, there was a span of 11 bases. CDR3 length equals 14 residues. The CDR3 here is CASSIAGAAYEQYF. In nucleotides, the CDR3 is TGTGCCAGTAGTATAGCCGGGGCCGCTTACGAGCAGTACTTC.

This chain joins TRBV19 and TRBJ1-6; the D is unclear. CDR1 LNHDA and CDR2 SQIVND come from the germline V gene (reference sequence). The CDR3 loop spans 14 amino acids. Trimming cost V 7 bases and J 4 bases, with 11 bases left between them. The CDR3 DNA is TGTGCCAGTAACCCGACGGGATATAATTCACCCCTCCACTTT. This sequence encodes CASNPTGYNSPLHF.

The chain uses TRBV7-9 and TRBJ2-3; D possibly corresponds to TRBD2 (6 bases). CDR3 size: 14 residues. CDR1 and CDR2 (germline): SEHNR, FQNEAQ (reference sequence). V lost 3 bases, J lost 4 bases, and 11 bases lay in between. CDR3 amino acids: CASSFGGAADTQYF. CDR3 nucleotide sequence: TGTGCCAGCAGCTTTGGCGGGGCCGCAGATACGCAGTATTTT. Using reference TRBV7-9 and TRBJ2-3 for the parts outside the CDR3, the full variable domain is DTGVSQNPRHKITKRGQNVTFRCDPISEHNRLYWYRQTLGQGPEFLTYFQNEAQLEKSRLLSDRFSAERPKGSFSTLEIQRTEQGDSAMYLCASSFGGAADTQYFGPGTRLTVL.

This clone has just one count. This chain links TRBV7-9 with TRBJ1-1; 8 bases fit TRBD1. Germline CDR1 and CDR2: SEHNR and FQNEAQ (reference sequence). Trimming took 3 bases from V and 2 from J; bases not matched to a gene: 5. This CDR3 spans 15 amino acids. The CDR3 region has the DNA TGTGCCAGCAGCTTCGGGACAGGAGCTAACACTGAAGCTTTCTTT. Translating it yields CASSFGTGANTEAFF. The variable domain in full, completed from reference TRBV7-9 and TRBJ1-1, reads DTGVSQNPRHKITKRGQNVTFRCDPISEHNRLYWYRQTLGQGPEFLTYFQNEAQLEKSRLLSDRFSAERPKGSFSTLEIQRTEQGDSAMYLCASSFGTGANTEAFFGQGTRLTVV.

The chain recombines TRBV6-1 with TRBJ2-7; D unresolved. The CDR3 covers 14 residues. Per germline, CDR1 MNHNS and CDR2 SASEGT. The V end was cut by 5 bases, the J end by 0 bases, with 11 bases between. The chain's CDR3 is CASSHDGNSYEQYF. The CDR3 coding sequence is TGTGCCAGCAGTCATGATGGGAACTCCTACGAGCAGTACTTC.

The chain couples TRBV7-9 to TRBJ2-7; no firm D call. V shed 1 base and J shed 5 bases, with 15 bases lying between them. This CDR3 contains 15 residues. Germline V CDR1 and CDR2: SEHNR, FQNEAQ (reference sequence). CDR3 DNA: TGTGCCAGCAGCTTAGGTCCAGGTCTGTACCACGAGCAGTACTTC. Protein product: CASSLGPGLYHEQYF.

V and J are TRBV5-1 and TRBJ2-5; D is unresolved. CDR1 is SGHRS and CDR2 is YFSETQ in the germline V gene. CDR3 length: 16 residues. Trimming shortened V by 1 base and J by 2 bases, and 15 bases separated the two germline ends. CDR3 in amino acids: CASSLMPIAPQETQYF. The DNA for the CDR3 is TGCGCCAGCAGCTTGATGCCTATTGCCCCGCAAGAGACCCAGTACTTC.

The chain uses TRBV7-9 and TRBJ1-1; 10 bases match TRBD1. Germline values: CDR1 SEHNR, CDR2 FQNEAQ (reference sequence). V dropped 1 base and J dropped 4; count of bases not matched to a gene: 6. This CDR3 is built from 16 residues. The CDR3 sequence: CASSLGGTGAGTEAFF. The CDR3, as DNA: TGTGCCAGCAGCTTAGGAGGGACAGGGGCTGGCACTGAAGCTTTCTTT.

This chain uses TRBV7-9 with TRBJ1-2; D is uncertain. The CDR3 totals 14 residues. The V end was cut by 2 bases, the J end by 8 bases, with 15 bases between. The germline V gene has CDR1 SEHNR and CDR2 FQNEAQ (reference sequence). Here the CDR3 reads CASSLTDGFEGYTF. As DNA, the CDR3 is TGTGCCAGCAGCTTAACTGACGGCTTCGAGGGCTACACCTTC.

The chain recombines TRBV7-9 with TRBJ2-2; no definite D call. CDR1 SEHNR and CDR2 FQNEAQ come from the germline V gene (reference sequence). The length of the CDR3 is 12 residues. Trimming left V 6 bases short and J 6 bases short, with 8 bases between. CDR3 region: CASSSQAGELFF. The DNA for the CDR3 is TGTGCCAGCAGTTCCCAGGCCGGGGAGCTGTTTTTT. The full variable domain, rest sourced from reference TRBV7-9 and TRBJ2-2, is DTGVSQNPRHKITKRGQNVTFRCDPISEHNRLYWYRQTLGQGPEFLTYFQNEAQLEKSRLLSDRFSAERPKGSFSTLEIQRTEQGDSAMYLCASSSQAGELFFGEGSRLTVL.

This chain joins TRBV30 and TRBJ1-1; D not resolved. With 7 bases removed from V and 1 base from J, the gap between germline ends came to 7 bases. CDR1 is GTSNPN, CDR2 SVGIG, per germline (reference sequence). There are 11 residues in the CDR3. The CDR3 is CASKKNTEAFF. The CDR3 DNA follows: TGTGCCTCTAAGAAGAACACTGAAGCTTTCTTT. Drawing the rest from reference TRBV30 and TRBJ1-1, the complete variable domain is SQTIHQWPATLVQPVGSPLSLECTVEGTSNPNLYWYRQAAGRGLQLLFYSVGIGQISSEVPQNLSASRPQDRQFILSSKKLLLSDSGFYLCASKKNTEAFFGQGTRLTVV.

This clone came up a few times. The chain employs TRBV4-3 and TRBJ1-2; possible D gene TRBD1, 5 bases. Germline assignment: CDR1 LGHNA and CDR2 YSLEER. V gave up 0 bases and J gave up 8 bases, with 19 bases separating them. CDR3 length: 16 amino acids. This CDR3 is CASSQDRSYQGLGYTF. For the CDR3, the DNA is TGCGCCAGCAGCCAAGATCGGTCTTATCAGGGATTGGGCTACACCTTC.

This clone was seen more than once but under ten times. The CDR3 protein is CASRERGNTGELFF. The CDR3 nucleotides read TGTGCCAGCAGGGAGCGGGGGAACACCGGGGAGCTGTTTTTT. The chain carries TRBV6-5 and TRBJ2-2; 7 positions agree with TRBD2. Germline trimming cut 6 bases from V and 1 base from J; bases unmatched to any gene: 2. The CDR3 length is 14 residues. The germline gives CDR1 MNHEY, CDR2 SVGAGI.